This TCR beta chain was documented in a study of naive and memory T cell subsets. Four PCR rounds used nested alpha and beta constant region primers plus the SP2 primer. Each CDR3 protein is one row after TCRdb ran MiXCR on the UMI-ligation and nested PCR reads. The table lists 20,000 to 25,000 distinct CDR3 sequences, around 6% of them singletons, with about 6.2% in the top ten. Treatment described: skin biopsy from PPD injection site in Mantoux-positive individual. The library had UMIs added by 3' ligation of an oligonucleotide to TCR cDNA. The germline V gene encodes CDR1 KGHDR and CDR2 SFDVKD. Trimming took 5 bases from V and 4 from J, leaving 8 bases between them. The CDR3 extends over 13 amino acids.

This material consisted of skin, taken from a tuberculin skin test site. The chain recombines TRBV24-1 with TRBJ2-1; D is perhaps TRBD1 (6 bases). The TCR sequence derives from an adult in good health. The CDR3 is CATSGQGYNEQFF. DNA for the CDR3: TGTGCCACCAGTGGTCAGGGGTACAATGAGCAGTTCTTC.